The clone carrying this T cell receptor beta chain was counted only a few times. This same CDR3 is encoded by further DNA sequences in the sample. Some clones are missing from TCRdb's copy, which holds only in-frame ones; the method was immunoSEQ multiplex PCR. This sample yields 1.5 million to 2.5 million clones, of which roughly 94% are seen a single time; under 1.5% belongs to the top ten. This sample was included in a study of shared clonotypes between healthy human individuals. CDR1 is SGHRS, CDR2 YFSETQ, per germline. The CDR3 runs to 14 residues. Germline trimming cut 2 bases from V and 3 bases from J; bases unmatched to any gene: 1. Naive CD8 isolation took CD45RO-negative cells positively selected for CCR7 and excluded terminally differentiated effector memory CD45RA+ cells.

The source is a man aged 18 to 30 in good health. The sequenced material came from naive CD8+ T cells sorted from blood. The V gene is TRBV5-1, the J gene TRBJ2-7, with 11 positions matching TRBD1. Written as DNA, the CDR3 is TGCGCCAGCAGCTTCGGGACAGGGGGCTACGAGCAGTACTTC. Protein product: CASSFGTGGYEQYF.